A selection of T cell receptor beta chains follows, all from one sample in a study of T cells in Graves' hyperthyroidism and ophthalmopathy. TCRdb used MiXCR to reprocess the multiplex PCR reads, holding one entry per CDR3 protein. The table records about 560,000 distinct CDR3 sequences, around 15% of them present only once. Source material: blood. These receptors were obtained from a woman under 30 with Graves' hyperthyroidism. The CDR3 runs from the conserved cysteine through the conserved F or W. The D gene is left open where the match is weak.

J gene,V gene,CDR3 length,D gene,CDR3 protein
TRBJ2-7,TRBV11-2,16,-,CASSLEQVSCSYEQYF
TRBJ1-1,TRBV5-6,15,-,CASSSLTGSETEASF
TRBJ2-3,TRBV20-1,16,-,CSATPLERASTDTQYF
TRBJ2-3,TRBV7-8,15,TRBD2,CASIQLAGGSDTQYF
TRBJ1-2,TRBV7-9,16,TRBD1,CASSAGTGGAEYGYTF
TRBJ2-2,TRBV28,15,-,CASLSGQGSSGELFF
TRBJ1-6,TRBV6-2/TRBV6-3,15,-,CASSYSRQGQSPLHF
TRBJ2-1,TRBV7-3,15,-,CASSLLGGWENEQFF
TRBJ2-7,TRBV6-1,17,TRBD2,CASSEGSGASRRDEQYF
TRBJ1-2,TRBV3-1,14,-,CASSQVARGSGYTF
TRBJ2-1,TRBV9,12,-,CASSVGINEQFF
TRBJ2-3,TRBV24-1,14,-,CATSDLTATDTQYF
TRBJ2-7,TRBV6-1,16,-,CASSEAGDSFSYEQYF
TRBJ1-6,TRBV29-1,13,TRBD1,CSVGDRANSPLHF
TRBJ1-6,TRBV4-1,18,-,CASSRSKTQGPANSPLHF
TRBJ2-5,TRBV20-1,16,TRBD2,CSARGSSSGGAETQYF
TRBJ1-3,TRBV19,13,-,CASSILERNTIYF
TRBJ2-1,TRBV7-9,17,TRBD2,CASTPPSGGPSPNEQFF
TRBJ2-1,TRBV4-2,15,-,CASSQDGWSGPSQFF
TRBJ1-1,TRBV24-1,14,-,CATSSKGANTEAFF
TRBJ2-1,TRBV18,15,-,CASSPRGHSRNEQFF
TRBJ2-1,TRBV2,15,-,CASRRTGGNYNEQFF
TRBJ2-3,TRBV6-1,15,TRBD1,CASTPPGQLTDTQYF
TRBJ2-7,TRBV7-2,15,TRBD2,CASSLSGPFTYEQYF
TRBJ2-5,TRBV6-1,13,TRBD1,CASSVDRGETQYF
TRBJ2-3,TRBV4-1,18,TRBD2,CASSQLLAGGVSTDTQYF
TRBJ2-2,TRBV9,17,-,CASSVAFLAFNTGELFF
TRBJ2-4,TRBV28,16,TRBD2,CASSPWGGSRGNIQYF
TRBJ2-3,TRBV6-2/TRBV6-3,15,-,CASSRGGVPTDTQYF
TRBJ2-3,TRBV20-1,14,TRBD2,CSATSGRETDTQYF
TRBJ2-1,TRBV10-3,12,-,CAIRDDPGEQFF
TRBJ2-5,TRBV6-2/TRBV6-3,15,-,CASSYEQAIQETQYF
TRBJ1-5,TRBV12-3/TRBV12-4,18,TRBD1,CASSADRGLSRSNQPQHF
TRBJ2-5,TRBV20-1,17,TRBD2,CSARDGTSGGAGETQYF
TRBJ1-4,TRBV29-1,12,-,CSVSRDNEKLFF